The 8 T cell receptor beta chains listed next were all sequenced from one sample in a study of post-analysis software for immune sequencing data. Study findings and constraints: Among roughly 5 TRBV segments more frequent in patients than controls were TRBV5-6, TRBV5-1 and TRBV20-1.

Their target antigens are unknown. Tagging with unique molecular identifiers was a feature of the TCR beta cDNA libraries. One entry per CDR3 protein results from TCRdb running MiXCR on the PCR reads. The repertoire has 750,000 to 950,000 distinct CDR3 sequences, approximately 53% of them found once; the top ten carry roughly 4.4%. The sequenced sample was blood. The source is a girl aged 10-17 years with multiple sclerosis.

The gene calls are TRBV6-5 and TRBJ2-3, with D perhaps matching TRBD2 (6 bases). Germline V gene sequence: CDR1 MNHEY, CDR2 SVGAGI. The CDR3 loop spans 17 amino acids. Trimming left V 2 bases short and J 0 bases short, with 15 bases between. The CDR3 DNA sequence: TGTGCCAGCAGTTACCTGGGACTTTCAGGGAGCACAGATACGCAGTATTTT. Amino acids: CASSYLGLSGSTDTQYF.

The gene calls are TRBV10-2 and TRBJ1-3, with D maybe TRBD1 (5 bases). V was clipped by 6 bases and J by 0 bases, with 12 bases between them. CDR1 is WSHSY and CDR2 is SAAADI in the germline V gene. The CDR3 length is 15 residues. CDR3 residues: CASRGTMSSGNTIYF. As DNA, the CDR3 is TGCGCCAGCAGGGGGACGATGAGCTCTGGAAACACCATATATTTT.

The genes are TRBV29-1 and TRBJ1-1; no firm D call. V was pared by 7 bases and J by 2 bases, with 23 bases between. CDR1 is SQVTM and CDR2 is ANQGSEA in the germline V gene. The CDR3 has 16 amino acids. CDR3 loop: CSARPRRSGTNTEAFF. Written as DNA, the CDR3 is TGCAGCGCTCGCCCAAGGAGAAGCGGCACCAACACTGAAGCTTTCTTT.

The chain recombines TRBV7-2 with TRBJ2-1; no reliable D call. The end of the DNA aligns better with TRBJ2-7, so the J call may be wrong. Germline V gene lookup returns CDR1 SGHTA and CDR2 FQGNSA. This CDR3 is built from 11 residues. CDR3 in amino acids: CASSSLNEQYF. DNA of the CDR3: TGTGCCAGCAGCTCCCTCAATGAGCAGTACTTC.

V is TRBV5-7 and J is TRBJ2-1; perhaps TRBD1 as D (5 bases). TRBV5-7 is an ORF for which the function is uncertain. The CDR3 has 16 residues. V lost 1 base, J lost 0 bases, and 11 bases lay in between. The CDR3: CASSLRTICSYNEQFF. The CDR3 region has the DNA TGTGCCAGCAGCTTGCGGACAATTTGCTCCTACAATGAGCAGTTCTTC.

The CDR3, as DNA: TGCAGCGTTGGGGGCGTCCAAGAGACCCAGTACTTC. Its protein product is CSVGGVQETQYF. V and J are TRBV29-1 and TRBJ2-5, with D possibly being TRBD1 (5 bases). The V end was cut by 4 bases, the J end by 1 base, with 7 bases between. Germline V gene lookup returns CDR1 SQVTM and CDR2 ANQGSEA. This CDR3 is built from 12 residues.

V is TRBV24-1 and J is TRBJ1-2; 8 nucleotides line up with TRBD1. CDR1 KGHDR and CDR2 SFDVKD come from the germline V gene. V was clipped by 5 bases and J by 6 bases; unmatched bases: 7. The CDR3 covers 14 residues. The CDR3 DNA follows: TGTGCCACCAGTGTCCAGGGGGCGCAGGATGGCTACACCTTC. Amino acid sequence: CATSVQGAQDGYTF.

J is TRBJ2-5 and V is TRBV5-5; unclear D gene. The V end was cut by 0 bases, the J end by 2 bases, with 8 bases between. The CDR3 contains 14 residues. Per germline, CDR1 SGHKS and CDR2 YYEKEE (reference sequence). CDR3 sequence reads: CASSLGSEQETQYF. CDR3 bases: TGTGCCAGCAGCTTGGGTTCAGAACAAGAGACCCAGTACTTC.